This TCR beta chain was retrieved from a study of T-cell memory formation after mild COVID-19. In the study overall: In these data, TCR clusters were largely donor specific. Study-wide results and caveats: Researchers could not confirm that second-wave clones peaking on day 37 targeted SARS-CoV-2. A subset of responding clones appeared in pre-infection memory, suggesting cross-reactive memory joined. Shrinking CD4+ clones were chiefly CM and EM; CD8+ ones were chiefly EMRA.

The CDR3 extends over 14 amino acids. The ends were cut back, 4 bases at V and 2 bases at J, with 11 bases in the middle. Per germline, CDR1 SGHRS and CDR2 YFSETQ. Using its own MiXCR run on the 5' RACE reads, TCRdb lists one record per CDR3 protein. The sample records 40,000 to 60,000 distinct CDR3 sequences, roughly 9% being singletons. In its sample, this clonotype was seen many times. Its antigen is unidentified. The source is an adult woman who had mild COVID-19 (a few samples of this study predate the infection). Cell type and time point are not known. The chain uses TRBV5-1 and TRBJ2-3, with D possibly TRBD1 on 5 matching bases. Sequencing was done on a sample of PBMCs or a T cell subset sorted from them (not recorded which). The CDR3 protein is CASSGDRFTDTQYF. DNA for the CDR3: TGCGCCAGCAGCGGTGACAGATTCACAGATACGCAGTATTTT. Full variable domain (rest looked up from reference TRBV5-1 and TRBJ2-3): KAGVTQTPRYLIKTRGQQVTLSCSPISGHRSVSWYQQTPGQGLQFLFEYFSETQRNKGNFPGRFSGRQFSNSRSEMNVSTLELGDSALYLCASSGDRFTDTQYFGPGTRLTVL.